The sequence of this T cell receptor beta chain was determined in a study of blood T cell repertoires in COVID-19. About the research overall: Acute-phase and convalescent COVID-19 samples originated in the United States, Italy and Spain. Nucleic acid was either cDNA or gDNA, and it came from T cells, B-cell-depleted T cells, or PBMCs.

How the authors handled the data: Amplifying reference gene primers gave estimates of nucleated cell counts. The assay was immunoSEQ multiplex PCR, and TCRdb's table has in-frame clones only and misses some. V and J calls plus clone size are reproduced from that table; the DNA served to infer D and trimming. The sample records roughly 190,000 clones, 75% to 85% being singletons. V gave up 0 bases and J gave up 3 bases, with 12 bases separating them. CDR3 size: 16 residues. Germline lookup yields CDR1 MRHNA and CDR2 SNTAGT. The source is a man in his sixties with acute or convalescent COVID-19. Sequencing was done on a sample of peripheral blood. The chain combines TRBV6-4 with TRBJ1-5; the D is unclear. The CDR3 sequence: CASSDSADKYNQPQHF. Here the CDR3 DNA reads TGTGCCAGCAGTGACTCCGCCGACAAGTACAATCAGCCCCAGCATTTT.